What follows are 21 T cell receptor beta chains derived from one specimen sequenced in a study of OX40 agonist ivuxolimab in advanced cancers. TCRdb's copy holds only in-frame clones and misses some; the assay was immunoSEQ multiplex PCR. The sample consists of roughly 58,000 clones, approximately 86% of them appearing once. The specimen comprised CD4+ or CD8+ T cells sorted from blood, sampled in a trial of the OX40 agonist ivuxolimab. The source is an adult with an advanced solid tumor such as melanoma, head and neck, liver or kidney cancer.

The chain combines TRBV5-4 with TRBJ1-1, with no clear D. V lost 4 bases and J lost 6, with 13 bases in between. Looked up from germline, CDR1 is SGHNT and CDR2 is YYREEE (reference sequence). There are 13 residues in the CDR3. The CDR3 DNA sequence: TGTGCCAGCAGCCTACGAAATGTCGCTGAAGCTTTCTTT. Translation gives CASSLRNVAEAFF.

V and J are TRBV29-1 and TRBJ2-2; D not resolved. The germline V and J ends were trimmed by 6 bases and 6 bases, with 14 bases remaining between them. The CDR3 has 13 amino acids. Germline loops: CDR1 SQVTM, CDR2 ANQGSEA. As DNA, the CDR3 is TGCAGCGTCCTATCGACCCGAGCCGGGGAGCTGTTTTTT. This gives the protein CSVLSTRAGELFF.

This clone showed up just a few times. The chain uses TRBV20-1 and TRBJ1-2, with 10 bases matching TRBD1. Trimming took 6 bases from V and 8 from J; bases not matched to a gene: 3. From germline, CDR1 is DFQATT and CDR2 SNEGSKA (reference sequence). This CDR3 has 11 residues. The CDR3 nucleotides read TGCAGTGCAAGGGACAGGGGAGGCTACACCTTC. Translation: CSARDRGGYTF.

The genes are TRBV5-1 and TRBJ1-1, with TRBD1 identical over 7 bases. V lost 4 bases to trimming and J lost 4 bases; unmatched junction nucleotides: 10. The CDR3 totals 15 residues. Germline V gene lookup returns CDR1 SGHRS and CDR2 YFSETQ. CDR3 in amino acids: CASSGTTGMVTEAFF. The CDR3 coding sequence is TGCGCCAGCAGCGGAACGACAGGGATGGTCACTGAAGCTTTCTTT.

The V and J genes are TRBV19 and TRBJ2-1, with TRBD2 matching 10 bases. Looked up from germline, CDR1 is LNHDA and CDR2 is SQIVND (reference sequence). J lost 7 bases, V lost 3 bases, and 12 bases had no gene match. This CDR3 comprises 17 residues. The CDR3 is CASSISSGSRVTNEQFF. DNA for the CDR3: TGTGCCAGTAGTATCTCTAGCGGGAGCAGGGTTACGAATGAGCAGTTCTTC.

The V call is TRBV7-2, the J call TRBJ1-5; 9 bases line up with TRBD1. Germline V gives CDR1 SGHTA, CDR2 FQGNSA. With 5 bases clipped from V and 1 base from J, the junction kept 6 bases outside the gene matches. The CDR3 has 16 residues. CDR3 bases: TGTGCCAGCAGCCAACAGGGGGCAGGGAGCAATCAGCCCCAGCATTTT. Translation: CASSQQGAGSNQPQHF.

The gene calls are TRBV27 and TRBJ2-5, with 10 bases that match TRBD1. The CDR3 spans 16 residues. Per germline, CDR1 MNHEY and CDR2 SMNVEV (reference sequence). The V gene end was trimmed by 5 bases and the J gene end by 5 bases; junction bases not matched to a gene: 11. For the CDR3, the DNA is TGTGCCAGCAGTCGAGACAGGGGGCAATTTGCGGAGACCCAGTACTTC. Amino acids: CASSRDRGQFAETQYF.

The J gene is TRBJ1-1, the V gene TRBV18; D gene unclear. V was cut by 3 bases and J by 1 base, with 3 bases left in between. CDR1 and CDR2 (germline): KGHSH, LQKENI. This CDR3 contains 12 residues. CDR3 residues: CASSPSNTEAFF. The CDR3 nucleotides are TGTGCCAGCTCACCCTCGAACACTGAAGCTTTCTTT.

This clone was detected only once. This sequence joins TRBV30 and TRBJ2-5; 9 nucleotides agree with TRBD2. The CDR3 spans 14 residues. CDR1 is GTSNPN, CDR2 SVGIG, per germline (reference sequence). V shed 2 bases and J 5 bases; nucleotides not matched to a gene: 6. CDR3: CAWSRGTSLETQYF. CDR3 nucleotides: TGTGCCTGGAGTAGGGGGACTAGCCTGGAGACCCAGTACTTC.

This clone is a singleton in its sample. The V gene is TRBV21-1, the J gene TRBJ2-7; the table's TRBD2 call for D was not verified on the DNA. TRBV21-1 is reported as a pseudogene. The CDR3 has 14 residues. In DNA, the CDR3 is TGTACCAGCAGTTCAAGCTTGGGGGGTCGGGAGCAGTACTTC. Translating it yields CTSSSSLGGREQYF.

This sequence joins TRBV5-1 and TRBJ2-4; TRBD2 agrees at 7 bases. With V trimmed by 2 bases and J by 0 bases, 5 bases remained unmatched. CDR1 is SGHRS, CDR2 YFSETQ, per germline. This CDR3 region has 16 residues. The CDR3 loop is CASSLSSGVAKNIQYF. For the CDR3, the DNA is TGCGCCAGCAGCTTATCCAGCGGGGTAGCCAAAAACATTCAGTACTTC.

CDR3 nucleotides: TGTGCCAGCAGCTTGGGAGGGGGAGGCCACGAGCAGTACTTC. As protein: CASSLGGGGHEQYF. This chain connects TRBV7-9 to TRBJ2-7; possibly TRBD2 for D (7 bases). Deletions cut 3 bases from V and 5 bases from J, with 14 bases between. The CDR3 is made up of 14 amino acids. Germline loops: CDR1 SEHNR, CDR2 FQNEAQ (reference sequence).

This chain joins TRBV7-2 and TRBJ2-5; 8 bases are a match to TRBD2. Trimming cost V 5 bases and J 2 bases; bases outside gene matches: 4. CDR3 length equals 14 residues. CDR1 is SGHTA and CDR2 is FQGNSA in the germline V gene. The CDR3 DNA is TGTGCCAGCAGCCCCGGCGGGAGGCAAGAGACCCAGTACTTC. It translates to CASSPGGRQETQYF.

J is TRBJ2-5 and V is TRBV6-1; D remains ambiguous. Trimming removed 6 bases at V and 4 bases at J, with 9 bases between. Germline V gene lookup returns CDR1 MNHNS and CDR2 SASEGT. The CDR3 totals 12 residues. CDR3 amino acids: CASRDSSETQYF. CDR3 DNA sequence: TGTGCCAGCAGGGATAGTTCAGAGACCCAGTACTTC.

The rearrangement uses TRBV4-3 and TRBJ2-7; D may be TRBD1 or TRBD2 (5 bases each). This CDR3 spans 17 amino acids. Trimming removed 0 bases at V and 3 bases at J, with 18 bases between. From germline, CDR1 is LGHNA and CDR2 YSLEER. The CDR3 here is CASSQEWGRLTYYEQYF. The CDR3 DNA reads as TGCGCCAGCAGCCAAGAATGGGGGAGACTAACCTACTACGAGCAGTACTTC.

V and J are TRBV28 and TRBJ2-7, with 9 nucleotides matching TRBD1. V shed 3 bases, J shed 6 bases, and the junction held 12 bases outside the gene matches. Germline CDR1 is MDHEN and CDR2 is SYDVKM. This CDR3 contains 16 residues. The DNA for the CDR3 is TGTGCCAGCAGTTTCCACCGTGGGACAGGGTCGGCCGAGCAGTACTTC. Translation: CASSFHRGTGSAEQYF.

The rearrangement links TRBV29-1 to TRBJ2-5; tentatively, D is TRBD1 or TRBD2 (5 bases each). The V and J ends lost 5 bases and 2 bases respectively, with 12 bases between them. This CDR3 region has 13 residues. Germline lookup yields CDR1 SQVTM and CDR2 ANQGSEA. CDR3 DNA: TGCAGCGTTACCGGGACGTTTCAAGAGACCCAGTACTTC. Translation: CSVTGTFQETQYF.

A few counts support this clone. The CDR3 coding sequence is TGTGCCAGCAGCGCCTCGGTAGGGACCATTCAGCCCCAGCATTTT. Translating gives CASSASVGTIQPQHF. The chain combines TRBV7-2 with TRBJ1-5; a possible D gene is TRBD1 (5 bases). Germline CDR1 SGHTA, CDR2 FQGNSA. This CDR3 contains 15 residues. The V and J ends lost 5 bases and 6 bases respectively, with 17 bases between them. The complete variable domain, with remaining parts taken from reference TRBV7-2 and TRBJ1-5, reads GAGVSQSPSNKVTEKGKDVELRCDPISGHTALYWYRQSLGQGLEFLIYFQGNSAPDKSGLPSDRFSAERTGGSVSTLTIQRTQQEDSAVYLCASSASVGTIQPQHFGDGTRLSIL.

The CDR3 here is CASSGGQGAGGYTF. CDR3 coding DNA: TGTGCCAGCAGTGGGGGACAGGGGGCAGGTGGCTACACCTTC. The V gene is TRBV28, the J gene TRBJ1-2; 12 bases line up with TRBD1. Germline CDR1 MDHEN, CDR2 SYDVKM. After removal of 5 bases from V and 7 bases from J, the junction contained 5 bases not matched to a gene. This CDR3 has 14 amino acids.

V and J are TRBV14 and TRBJ2-1, with 12 bases matching TRBD2. Trimming took 4 bases from V and 7 from J; bases not matched to a gene: 8. This CDR3 has 16 amino acids. CDR1 SGHDN and CDR2 FVKESK come from the germline V gene. For the CDR3, the DNA is TGTGCCAGCAGCCCCCTAGCGGGAGGGCCAAGAAATGAGCAGTTCTTC. Amino acid sequence: CASSPLAGGPRNEQFF.

This clone has just a few counts. The V and J genes are TRBV6-5 and TRBJ2-3; 7 bases match TRBD2. The V gene's germline CDR1 is MNHEY and CDR2 SVGAGI. The CDR3 covers 16 residues. Trimming cost V 0 bases and J 4 bases; bases outside gene matches: 7. In DNA, the CDR3 is TGTGCCAGCAGTTACTCGAAGTCGGGAGGACCAGATACGCAGTATTTT. Translating gives CASSYSKSGGPDTQYF.